One TCR beta chain is described in this entry. The table came from immunoSEQ multiplex PCR; TCRdb's copy has only in-frame clones and leaves some out. The sample gives about 80,000 clones, 90% to 95% of which show up once; 17% is in the top ten. The sample is drawn from a study of control samples from healthy donors and cancer patients. V lost 3 bases and J 1 base, leaving 3 bases between the germline ends. Germline values: CDR1 PRHDT, CDR2 FYEKMQ (reference sequence). The CDR3 is made up of 12 amino acids. The sequence derives from a man aged 50 or older in good health. The J gene is TRBJ1-1, the V gene TRBV13; D is uncertain. The sample consisted of blood. CDR3 nucleotide sequence: TGTGCCAGCAGCTTGGGGAACACTGAAGCTTTCTTT. Protein: CASSLGNTEAFF.